This entry is about one TCR beta chain. What it binds is not known. The assay was immunoSEQ multiplex PCR, and TCRdb's table has in-frame clones only and misses some. The sample contains approximately 120,000 clones, 95% to 96% of which appear only once. The sample is drawn from a study of cytomegalovirus exposure and HLA in healthy donors. Overall study: A later analysis reported the same platform for the roughly 110 validation repertoires and the 666 first-cohort repertoires. Points from the study as a whole: High specificity and sensitivity for cytomegalovirus status were reported for the classifier.

Germline assignment: CDR1 SGDLS and CDR2 YYNGEE. Trimming pared 4 bases from V and 6 bases from J, leaving 14 bases between. The CDR3 runs 14 residues. Sequenced input: PBMCs. The TCR was taken from a man between 18 and 35 years old in good health and CMV-seronegative. The rearrangement links TRBV9 to TRBJ1-5; D is unclear. CDR3 in amino acids: CASSLYSGSQPQHF. The CDR3 DNA is TGTGCCAGCAGCCTTTATTCCGGTAGTCAGCCCCAGCATTTT.